The 15 T cell receptor beta chains presented below share a single source sample, sequenced in a study of T cell repertoires in cytomegalovirus infection. TCRdb analysed the reads with MiXCR anew, one entry per CDR3 protein. The sample lists approximately 1,000,000 distinct CDR3 sequences; roughly 31% were seen once. These receptors have no known antigen. This sample comprised cultured CD8+ T cells from PBMCs, obtained from culture after CMV antigen stimulation. Every receptor here comes from a human donor in good health (CMV status not recorded). Some clones in this sample may be carry-over from other donors' samples.

V gene TRBV6-2 or TRBV6-3 combines with J gene TRBJ2-7; maybe TRBD2 (5 bases). The CDR3 covers 13 residues. The germline V gene encodes CDR1 MNHEY and CDR2 SVGEGT. CDR3 protein: CASSSRGIYQQYV. CDR3 nucleotides: TGTGCCAGCAGTTCTCGGGGAATCTACCAGCAGTACGTC.

This clonotype was counted between two and nine times. The chain uses TRBV10-3 and TRBJ1-2; 8 bases agree with TRBD1. From germline, CDR1 is ENHRY and CDR2 SYGVKD. The CDR3 runs 13 residues. With V trimmed by 10 bases and J by 2 bases, 6 bases remained unmatched. The CDR3 loop is CATAGGENYGYTF. The DNA for the CDR3 is TGTGCCACCGCAGGGGGCGAAAACTATGGCTACACCTTC.

Concerning this clonotype: A much more abundant neighbour one base away suggests this may be a read error. The chain is built from TRBV6-5 and TRBJ2-3, with a possible D match to TRBD1 (5 bases). Germline V lookup: CDR1 MNHEY, CDR2 SVGAGI. There are 14 residues in the CDR3. In DNA, the CDR3 is TGTGCCAACAGTGAGATCAGGGCCAGGGATACGCAGTATTTT. Its protein product is CANSEIRARDTQYF.

The CDR3 nucleotides read TGTGCCAGCAGCTTATCCCCACTAGCGGGGGTAAGAGGTTGGGAGACCCAGTACTTC. It yields the protein CASSLSPLAGVRGWETQYF. The rearrangement joins TRBV13 to TRBJ2-5; 11 nucleotides match TRBD2. V gave up 2 bases and J gave up 5 bases; unmatched junction bases: 16. Germline CDR1 and CDR2: PRHDT and FYEKMQ (reference sequence). The CDR3 is 19 residues long.

This chain connects TRBV19 to TRBJ1-1, with D possibly matching TRBD1 (6 bases). CDR1 LNHDA and CDR2 SQIVND come from the germline V gene (reference sequence). The CDR3 loop spans 12 amino acids. The CDR3 sequence: CAVGGARTEAFF. Written as DNA, the CDR3 is TGTGCTGTAGGGGGGGCTAGGACTGAAGCTTTCTTT. The full variable domain, in which reference TRBV19 and TRBJ1-1 provide the parts outside the CDR3, is DGGITQSPKYLFRKEGQNVTLSCEQNLNHDAMYWYRQDPGQGLRLIYYSQIVNDFQKGDIAEGYSVSREKKESFPLTVTSAQKNPTAFYLCAVGGARTEAFFGQGTRLTVV.

This clonotype was counted many times. This sequence joins TRBV7-9 and TRBJ2-7; D perhaps matches TRBD2 (6 bases). The germline V gene has CDR1 SEHNR and CDR2 FQNEAQ (reference sequence). CDR3 length: 14 amino acids. The ends were cut back, 5 bases at V and 3 bases at J, with 14 bases in the middle. The CDR3: CASSPPGTLYEQYF. The DNA for the CDR3 is TGTGCCAGCAGCCCCCCCGGGACTCTCTACGAGCAGTACTTC.

This clonotype was seen repeatedly, ten times or more. The rearrangement joins TRBV7-6 to TRBJ2-5; 9 bases match TRBD1. The ends lost 1 base at V and 2 bases at J; junction bases unmatched: 2. Germline V gives CDR1 SGHVS, CDR2 FNYEAQ. The CDR3 consists of 15 residues. The CDR3, as DNA: TGTGCCAGCAGCTTAGGGACAGGGGTACAAGAGACCCAGTACTTC. Its translation is CASSLGTGVQETQYF.

This clonotype occurred once. A clone one base away is much larger, so this may be a read error. CDR3 sequence: CARGSSGGVADTQYF. The CDR3 nucleotides are TGTGCCAGGGGGTCTAGCGGGGGGGTGGCAGATACGCAGTATTTT. The chain couples TRBV7-2 to TRBJ2-3; 12 nucleotides line up with TRBD2. The CDR3 runs to 15 residues. Germline assignment: CDR1 SGHTA and CDR2 FQGNSA. After removal of 9 bases from V and 4 bases from J, the junction contained 8 bases not matched to a gene.

J is TRBJ1-5 and V is TRBV15; possible D gene TRBD1, 5 bases. CDR1 LNHNV and CDR2 YYDKDF come from the germline V gene (reference sequence). CDR3 size: 15 residues. Trimming removed 0 bases from V and 6 bases from J, with 12 bases in between. CDR3 in amino acids: CATSRDSAGIQPQHF. CDR3 DNA: TGTGCCACCAGCAGAGATTCGGCAGGGATTCAGCCCCAGCATTTT. Full variable domain (missing parts from reference TRBV15 and TRBJ1-5): DAMVIQNPRYQVTQFGKPVTLSCSQTLNHNVMYWYQQKSSQAPKLLFHYYDKDFNNEADTPDNFQSRRPNTSFCFLDIRSPGLGDTAMYLCATSRDSAGIQPQHFGDGTRLSIL.

This clonotype has just a few counts. V and J are TRBV29-1 and TRBJ2-1; 11 bases map to TRBD2. J gave up 2 bases and V 6 bases, and 3 bases lay outside the gene matches. The V gene's germline CDR1 is SQVTM and CDR2 ANQGSEA. CDR3 size: 14 residues. The CDR3 sequence: CSVTSGATYNEQFF. In DNA form, the CDR3 reads TGCAGCGTGACTAGCGGGGCCACCTACAATGAGCAGTTCTTC.

This clonotype was counted a few times. The DNA of the CDR3 is TGTGCCAGCAGCTTAACGCCAGCAACCTCCTACGAGCAGTACGTC. Its protein product is CASSLTPATSYEQYV. The genes are TRBV7-8 and TRBJ2-7, with D unresolved. The germline gives CDR1 SGHVS, CDR2 FQNEAQ. V was clipped by 2 bases and J by 0 bases, with 11 bases between them. This CDR3 is 15 amino acids long.

This clonotype was counted only a few times. The chain combines TRBV12-5 with TRBJ1-2, with D hard to call. The germline V gene has CDR1 LGHNT and CDR2 FRNRAP. CDR3 size: 8 residues. Trimming stripped 10 bases from V and 7 bases from J, with 4 bases between. The CDR3 is CAIPGYTF. As DNA, the CDR3 is TGTGCTATACCTGGCTACACCTTC.

This clonotype was counted ten times or more. The chain has TRBV7-9 and TRBJ2-1, with TRBD1 matching 9 bases. Germline CDR1 reads SEHNR; CDR2 reads FQNEAQ (reference sequence). The CDR3 runs 15 residues. The V gene end was trimmed by 4 bases and the J gene end by 10 bases; junction bases not matched to a gene: 11. The CDR3 sequence is CASSSEGDRVREQFF. The CDR3 DNA is TGTGCCAGCAGCTCAGAAGGGGACAGGGTACGCGAGCAGTTCTTC.

The rearrangement uses TRBV6-8 and TRBJ2-1; D is tentatively TRBD1 or TRBD2 (5 bases each). The CDR3 spans 14 residues. The V end was cut by 1 base, the J end by 8 bases, with 12 bases between. CDR1 is MNHGY, CDR2 SAAAGT, per germline. The CDR3 protein is CASSYFRGPDEQFF. The CDR3 DNA sequence: TGTGCCAGCAGTTACTTCCGGGGACCCGATGAGCAGTTCTTC.

The rearrangement uses TRBV12-3 or TRBV12-4 and TRBJ1-1, with D uncertain. V lost 7 bases, J lost 3 bases, and 18 bases lay in between. This CDR3 region has 15 residues. Written as DNA, the CDR3 is TGTGCCAGCACGATTTCCCCTCTCCCTTACACTGAAGCTTTCTTT. Translating gives CASTISPLPYTEAFF.